This TCR beta chain stems from a study of CD8 T cells in ankylosing spondylitis. From the 5' RACE reads, TCRdb called clonotypes with MiXCR, one entry per CDR3 protein. The table has approximately 400,000 distinct CDR3 sequences, over 15% seen once. CDR3 size: 14 residues. J was trimmed by 8 bases and V by 4 bases; bases with no gene match: 11. The germline CDR1 and CDR2 sequences are SGHRS and YFSETQ. Details on this clonotype: Its target is not known.

General observations from the study: Several highly homologous variants made up a TCR beta motif, and this motif appeared characteristic of ankylosing spondylitis blood.

This chain uses TRBV5-1 with TRBJ1-2; 7 bases align to TRBD1. This clonotype originated in a male donor with ankylosing spondylitis. Sequencing was performed on blood, either unsorted or a sorted T cell fraction (not recorded which). The CDR3 loop reads CASSEDREGLGYTF. Written as DNA, the CDR3 is TGCGCCAGCAGCGAAGACAGGGAGGGCCTAGGCTACACCTTC.